The 21 T cell receptor beta chains below come from one sample, sequenced in a study of Ad26.COV2.S vaccination and SARS-CoV-2 variants. Regarding treatment: 15 to 20 received Ad26.COV2.S at low or high dose, single or two shots; about 5 received placebo; per-sample allocation not given. Sampling occurred on day 63 after the first vaccine or placebo injection. Sequencing used immunoSEQ multiplex PCR; TCRdb keeps in-frame clones, though not all of them. Of 350,000 to 500,000 clones in the sample, about 88% are singletons; the top ten hold 2.5%. Material: peripheral blood, obtained in a trial of Ad26.COV2.S vaccine versus placebo. Receptors were obtained from a person aged 18-65 years who received the Ad26.COV2.S COVID-19 vaccine or a placebo.

The gene calls are TRBV5-5 and TRBJ1-4, with D hard to call. Deletions cut 1 base from V and 0 bases from J, with 7 bases between. Germline-derived CDR1 and CDR2 are SGHKS and YYEKEE (reference sequence). The CDR3 is 15 residues long. The CDR3 sequence: CASSLMGTTNEKLFF. DNA for the CDR3: TGTGCCAGCAGCTTGATGGGGACAACTAATGAAAAACTGTTTTTT.

CDR3 sequence (DNA): TGTGCCACCAGTGATCCCGACAGGGGGGAAGAGACCCAGTACTTC. Translating gives CATSDPDRGEETQYF. The V gene is TRBV24-1, the J gene TRBJ2-5, with 9 bases matching TRBD1. Losses at the gene ends were 3 bases for V and 3 bases for J; bases not matched to a gene: 4. Germline V CDR1 and CDR2: KGHDR, SFDVKD. The CDR3 is 15 amino acids.

The V call is TRBV12-5, the J call TRBJ1-1, with 9 positions matching TRBD1. CDR1 is LGHNT and CDR2 is FRNRAP in the germline V gene. Trimming cost V 5 bases and J 5 bases; bases outside gene matches: 3. The CDR3 extends over 13 amino acids. CDR3 amino acids: CASGTGQGTEAFF. The CDR3 DNA reads TGTGCTAGTGGTACCGGACAGGGGACTGAAGCTTTCTTT. Using reference TRBV12-5 and TRBJ1-1 for the parts outside the CDR3, the full variable domain is DARVTQTPRHKVTEMGQEVTMRCQPILGHNTVFWYRQTMMQGLELLAYFRNRAPLDDSGMPKDRFSAEMPDATLATLKIQPSEPRDSAVYFCASGTGQGTEAFFGQGTRLTVV.

This rearrangement joins TRBV19 to TRBJ1-3; unclear D gene. Germline CDR1 and CDR2: LNHDA and SQIVND (reference sequence). Deletions cut 1 base from V and 4 bases from J, with 8 bases between. CDR3 length: 14 amino acids. In DNA form, the CDR3 reads TGTGCCAGTAGTATAGTGCCGGTGGGAAACACCATATATTTT. Amino acid sequence: CASSIVPVGNTIYF.

This CDR3 is CASSPQSWDHNEQFF. The CDR3 coding sequence is TGTGCCAGCAGCCCCCAATCCTGGGACCACAATGAGCAGTTCTTC. The chain couples TRBV7-6 to TRBJ2-1, with D tentatively TRBD1 or TRBD2 (5 bases each). Trimming took 5 bases from V and 5 from J, leaving 16 bases between them. The CDR3 sequence is 15 residues long. Looked up from germline, CDR1 is SGHVS and CDR2 is FNYEAQ.

The J gene is TRBJ2-3, the V gene TRBV5-6, with unresolved D. The CDR3 spans 16 residues. Germline assignment: CDR1 SGHDT and CDR2 YYEEEE. V lost 0 bases, J lost 2 bases, and 13 bases lay in between. CDR3 sequence: CASSLVGDFSTDTQYF. Here the CDR3 DNA reads TGTGCCAGCAGCTTGGTCGGTGATTTTTCCACAGATACGCAGTATTTT.

The CDR3 is CASSSHGTDLTGELFF. DNA of the CDR3: TGCGCCAGCAGCTCTCACGGGACAGACCTCACCGGGGAGCTGTTTTTT. The chain has TRBV5-1 and TRBJ2-2; TRBD1 matches 7 bases. The CDR3 contains 16 residues. The V gene end was trimmed by 3 bases and the J gene end by 4 bases; junction bases not matched to a gene: 9. CDR1 and CDR2 from the germline V gene are SGHRS and YFSETQ.

The chain couples TRBV13 to TRBJ1-1; D is uncertain. V was clipped by 1 base and J by 7 bases, with 10 bases between them. CDR1 PRHDT and CDR2 FYEKMQ come from the germline V gene (reference sequence). The CDR3 extends over 13 amino acids. CDR3 protein: CASSLENGLEAFF. DNA for the CDR3: TGTGCCAGCAGCTTAGAGAACGGTCTTGAAGCTTTCTTT. Full variable domain (outside the CDR3, taken from reference TRBV13 and TRBJ1-1): AAGVIQSPRHLIKEKRETATLKCYPIPRHDTVYWYQQGPGQDPQFLISFYEKMQSDKGSIPDRFSAQQFSDYHSELNMSSLELGDSALYFCASSLENGLEAFFGQGTRLTVV.

The table lists this clone with a count of one. The chain carries TRBV7-8 and TRBJ2-7, with D uncertain. Germline values: CDR1 SGHVS, CDR2 FQNEAQ. The CDR3 loop spans 13 amino acids. V gave up 1 base and J gave up 7 bases, with 11 bases separating them. The CDR3 DNA follows: TGTGCCAGCAGCTTAGGGGCGGCACGGGAGCAGTACTTC. Protein: CASSLGAAREQYF.

The chain couples TRBV9 to TRBJ2-2; D tentatively fits TRBD1 or TRBD2 (6 bases each). This CDR3 contains 14 residues. In germline, CDR1 is SGDLS, CDR2 YYNGEE. V was cut by 4 bases and J by 7 bases, with 14 bases left in between. CDR3 in DNA: TGTGCCAGCAGCACCCAACAGGGACTCGGGGAGCTGTTTTTT. It yields the protein CASSTQQGLGELFF.

V usage is TRBV19 and J usage is TRBJ1-5; the D is unclear. This CDR3 spans 15 amino acids. Germline loops: CDR1 LNHDA, CDR2 SQIVND (reference sequence). V was shortened by 5 bases and J by 0 bases, with 11 bases between the two germline ends. Here the CDR3 DNA reads TGTGCCAGTAGTCCCCAAGCAGATAGCAATCAGCCCCAGCATTTT. This sequence encodes CASSPQADSNQPQHF.

The chain joins TRBV18 to TRBJ2-2; D is ambiguous. Trimming cost V 2 bases and J 0 bases, with 10 bases left between them. Per the germline V gene, CDR1 is KGHSH and CDR2 is LQKENI. The CDR3 has 16 residues. This chain's CDR3 is CASSPWDFANTGELFF. In DNA form, the CDR3 reads TGTGCCAGCTCACCATGGGATTTTGCGAACACCGGGGAGCTGTTTTTT.

The chain has TRBV11-2 and TRBJ1-6, with D hard to call. CDR3 size: 17 residues. Germline-derived CDR1 and CDR2 are SGHAT and FQNNGV. Trimming removed 0 bases from V and 4 bases from J, with 13 bases in between. CDR3 sequence: CASSLDQDREYNSPLHF. CDR3 coding DNA: TGTGCCAGCAGCTTAGATCAAGACCGCGAGTATAATTCACCCCTCCACTTT.

This clone was picked up one time. J is TRBJ1-1 and V is TRBV6-5; a weak D match, TRBD1 (5 bases). The ends were cut back, 2 bases at V and 6 bases at J, with 16 bases in the middle. The CDR3 totals 15 residues. CDR1 and CDR2 (germline): MNHEY, SVGAGI. The CDR3, as DNA: TGTGCCAGCAGTTACGGCCTTTTGTGGGGGGCTGAAGCTTTCTTT. The encoded protein is CASSYGLLWGAEAFF.

This clone showed up just a few times. V and J are TRBV6-6 and TRBJ1-4, with D tentatively TRBD1 (6 bases). The CDR3 is made up of 11 amino acids. V lost 9 bases and J lost 7, with 9 bases in between. Germline V gene sequence: CDR1 MNHNY, CDR2 SVGAGI (reference sequence). The CDR3 DNA reads as TGTGCCAGTATACAGGGTGAAAAACTGTTTTTT. It encodes CASIQGEKLFF.

This clone was counted once. The chain couples TRBV10-3 to TRBJ1-3, with D maybe TRBD1 (5 bases). V dropped 11 bases and J dropped 0 bases, with 17 bases sitting between them. Germline V gene lookup returns CDR1 ENHRY and CDR2 SYGVKD. This CDR3 comprises 15 residues. In nucleotides, the CDR3 is TGTGCCGTGGGAACAGGTGCCTACTCTGGAAACACCATATATTTT. The encoded protein is CAVGTGAYSGNTIYF.

This clone has more than one count but fewer than ten. The rearrangement links TRBV7-2 to TRBJ2-3; TRBD2 aligns across 12 bases. The CDR3 loop spans 17 amino acids. Trimming took 2 bases from V and 6 from J; bases not matched to a gene: 9. Germline loops: CDR1 SGHTA, CDR2 FQGNSA. CDR3 bases: TGTGCCAGCAGCTTACGGTCTAGCGGGGGGGTCGGGGATACGCAGTATTTT. This translates into CASSLRSSGGVGDTQYF.

The J gene is TRBJ2-1, the V gene TRBV19; 8 bases match TRBD2. J lost 15 bases, V lost 0 bases, and 4 bases had no gene match. This CDR3 contains 12 residues. Germline CDR1 reads LNHDA; CDR2 reads SQIVND (reference sequence). CDR3 protein: CASSIDQRERFF. CDR3 bases: TGTGCCAGTAGTATAGATCAGCGGGAGAGGTTCTTC.

This chain joins TRBV7-9 and TRBJ1-1; D remains ambiguous. V was trimmed by 0 bases and J by 3 bases, leaving 8 bases between them. Germline V gene sequence: CDR1 SEHNR, CDR2 FQNEAQ (reference sequence). This CDR3 is 14 amino acids long. CDR3 amino acids: CASSLASSYTEAFF. CDR3 nucleotides: TGTGCCAGCAGCTTAGCGTCCAGTTACACTGAAGCTTTCTTT.

The V gene is TRBV3-1 (or the pseudogene TRBV3-2), the J gene TRBJ2-5; 8 positions agree with TRBD2. The CDR3 length is 15 residues. Germline assignment: CDR1 LGHDT and CDR2 YNNKEL (reference sequence). V lost 3 bases and J lost 7; bases outside the gene matches: 10. Written as DNA, the CDR3 is TGTGCCAGCAGCCACCCCGGGAGGGCCGAGCGGACCCAGTACTTC. Its protein product is CASSHPGRAERTQYF.

The chain carries TRBV11-1 and TRBJ2-2; maybe TRBD2 (6 bases). The CDR3 totals 15 residues. Germline V CDR1 and CDR2: SGHAT, FQDESV (reference sequence). Trimming shortened V by 3 bases and J by 6 bases, and 14 bases separated the two germline ends. The CDR3 spells CASSFSLAPPGELFF. CDR3 bases: TGTGCCAGCAGCTTCTCTCTAGCGCCTCCCGGGGAGCTGTTTTTT.